The 28 T cell receptor beta chains reported below all come from one sample, sequenced in a study of blood T cell repertoires in COVID-19. TCRdb's copy holds only in-frame clones and misses some; the assay was immunoSEQ multiplex PCR. Found here are some 150,000 clones, 80% of them singletons; the top ten hold roughly 0.6%. Sequences were obtained from peripheral blood. Receptors originate from a man aged 55 to 70 with acute or convalescent COVID-19.

This chain connects TRBV10-3 to TRBJ1-6; 11 bases are a match to TRBD1. Germline CDR1 is ENHRY and CDR2 is SYGVKD. Trimming took 2 bases from V and 8 from J; bases not matched to a gene: 2. This CDR3 has 15 residues. DNA for the CDR3: TGTGCCATCAGTGAGGGGGGACAGGGGGATTCACCCCTCCACTTT. Translation: CAISEGGQGDSPLHF.

The rearrangement uses TRBV28 and TRBJ2-6; TRBD1 agrees at 8 bases. The V and J ends lost 6 bases and 4 bases, in that order; junction bases with no gene match: 17. The CDR3 runs 19 residues. Germline lookup yields CDR1 MDHEN and CDR2 SYDVKM. The chain's CDR3 is CASRPLTGTGPSGANVLTF. CDR3 DNA sequence: TGTGCCAGCAGGCCCCTCACCGGGACAGGTCCTTCAGGGGCCAACGTCCTGACTTTC.

This chain uses TRBV19 with TRBJ2-2; D possibly corresponds to TRBD1 (6 bases). V was pared by 4 bases and J by 1 base, with 13 bases between. Germline V CDR1 and CDR2: LNHDA, SQIVND (reference sequence). This CDR3 region has 16 residues. CDR3: CASSSRGSRNTGELFF. The CDR3, as DNA: TGTGCCAGTAGTAGCAGGGGAAGCCGGAACACCGGGGAGCTGTTTTTT.

The gene calls are TRBV5-1 and TRBJ2-3, with D possibly TRBD2 on 5 matching bases. The ends were cut back, 4 bases at V and 2 bases at J, with 11 bases in the middle. Looked up from germline, CDR1 is SGHRS and CDR2 is YFSETQ. CDR3 length: 14 amino acids. The chain's CDR3 is CASSPSGFTDTQYF. In DNA form, the CDR3 reads TGCGCCAGCAGCCCCAGCGGCTTCACAGATACGCAGTATTTT.

A few counts support this clone. V is TRBV4-3 and J is TRBJ2-1; TRBD1 matches 8 bases. V dropped 6 bases and J dropped 9; count of bases not matched to a gene: 7. This CDR3 comprises 13 residues. Per germline, CDR1 LGHNA and CDR2 YSLEER. The CDR3 DNA follows: TGCGCCAGCAGTTTCTCACAGGGGGTTGAGCAGTTCTTC. It is translated as CASSFSQGVEQFF.

This chain connects TRBV6-2 or TRBV6-3 to TRBJ2-3, with 10 positions matching TRBD1. Germline CDR1 MNHEY, CDR2 SVGEGT. CDR3 length equals 14 residues. Trimming at V came to 6 bases and at J to 5 bases, leaving 5 bases not matched to a gene. The CDR3 reads CASSPGQGIDTQYF. CDR3 sequence (DNA): TGTGCCAGCAGCCCGGGACAGGGGATAGATACGCAGTATTTT.

The rearrangement uses TRBV7-3 and TRBJ1-5; D is perhaps TRBD1 (6 bases). Trimming stripped 5 bases from V and 2 bases from J, with 10 bases between. The V gene's germline CDR1 is SGHTA and CDR2 FQGTGA. The CDR3 is 14 residues long. As DNA, the CDR3 is TGTGCCAGCAGCCTACAGGGCGGCAATCAGCCCCAGCATTTT. It is translated as CASSLQGGNQPQHF.

This chain's CDR3 is CASSPPSGPSGNYEQYF. The DNA of the CDR3 is TGTGCCAGCTCACCACCGTCCGGGCCTAGCGGAAACTACGAGCAGTACTTC. The V and J genes are TRBV18 and TRBJ2-7, with TRBD2 identical over 7 bases. Germline V CDR1 and CDR2: KGHSH, LQKENI. This CDR3 has 17 residues. The ends lost 0 bases at V and 3 bases at J; junction bases unmatched: 11. The whole variable domain, remainder taken from reference TRBV18 and TRBJ2-7, is NAGVMQNPRHLVRRRGQEARLRCSPMKGHSHVYWYRQLPEEGLKFMVYLQKENIIDESGMPKERFSAEFPKEGPSILRIQQVVRGDSAAYFCASSPPSGPSGNYEQYFGPGTRLTVT.

The rearrangement links TRBV9 to TRBJ2-7; a weak D match, TRBD2 (5 bases). This CDR3 is built from 14 residues. The V gene lost 0 bases and the J gene lost 3 bases, with 10 bases spanning the gap. The germline V gene encodes CDR1 SGDLS and CDR2 YYNGEE. The CDR3 bases are TGTGCCAGCAGCGTAGGCGGGTTAGGCTACGAGCAGTACTTC. This sequence encodes CASSVGGLGYEQYF. Combining the CDR3 with reference TRBV9 and TRBJ2-7 gives the whole variable domain DSGVTQTPKHLITATGQRVTLRCSPRSGDLSVYWYQQSLDQGLQFLIQYYNGEERAKGNILERFSAQQFPDLHSELNLSSLELGDSALYFCASSVGGLGYEQYFGPGTRLTVT.

V and J are TRBV28 and TRBJ2-5; 14 nucleotides agree with TRBD2. After removal of 5 bases from V and 0 bases from J, the junction contained 5 bases not matched to a gene. The CDR3 loop spans 17 amino acids. Looked up from germline, CDR1 is MDHEN and CDR2 is SYDVKM. The CDR3 loop reads CASSPGLAGVYQETQYF. DNA of the CDR3: TGTGCCAGCAGTCCGGGACTAGCGGGAGTTTACCAAGAGACCCAGTACTTC.

This clone occurred once. This chain connects TRBV4-1 to TRBJ2-7, with 8 bases identical to TRBD1. Germline V gives CDR1 MGHRA, CDR2 YSYEKL. V was pared by 0 bases and J by 5 bases, with 6 bases of the junction left unmatched. CDR3 length: 15 residues. CDR3 bases: TGCGCCAGCAGCCAAGATCGACAGGGGTGGGACGAGCAGTACTTC. It specifies CASSQDRQGWDEQYF.

This clone has just one count. The genes are TRBV5-1 and TRBJ1-1, with 11 bases matching TRBD1. CDR1 SGHRS and CDR2 YFSETQ come from the germline V gene. V was pared by 3 bases and J by 1 base, with 2 bases of the junction left unmatched. This CDR3 comprises 15 residues. The CDR3 sequence: CASSWTGGRNTEAFF. Here the CDR3 DNA reads TGCGCCAGCAGCTGGACAGGGGGCCGGAACACTGAAGCTTTCTTT.

This clone has just one count. This chain connects TRBV3-1 (or the pseudogene TRBV3-2) to TRBJ1-2; D is uncertain. The germline gives CDR1 LGHDT, CDR2 YNNKEL (reference sequence). This CDR3 has 17 amino acids. V lost 1 base and J lost 9, with 24 bases in between. The CDR3 protein is CASSQVRGFEERASYTF. The CDR3 DNA follows: TGTGCCAGCAGCCAAGTCCGAGGTTTCGAGGAGCGGGCTAGCTACACCTTC.

The chain is built from TRBV9 and TRBJ2-7, with a possible D match to TRBD2 (5 bases). This CDR3 has 13 residues. V lost 5 bases and J 0 bases, leaving 9 bases between the germline ends. Germline lookup yields CDR1 SGDLS and CDR2 YYNGEE. Here the CDR3 reads CASSTGSSYEQYF. For the CDR3, the DNA is TGTGCCAGCAGTACGGGGAGCTCCTACGAGCAGTACTTC.

The V call is TRBV6-6, the J call TRBJ1-5; D is uncertain. CDR1 and CDR2 from the germline V gene are MNHNY and SVGAGI (reference sequence). Deletions cut 10 bases from V and 1 base from J, with 11 bases between. There are 13 residues in the CDR3. DNA for the CDR3: TGTGCCACCATTAGCGTCAGCAATCAGCCCCAGCATTTT. Residues: CATISVSNQPQHF.

The count of this clone is one. V usage is TRBV9 and J usage is TRBJ2-7; TRBD1 agrees at 7 bases. J lost 7 bases, V lost 4 bases, and 11 bases had no gene match. Germline CDR1 and CDR2: SGDLS and YYNGEE. This CDR3 contains 14 residues. CDR3 region: CASSPGTVGDEQYF. As DNA, the CDR3 is TGTGCCAGCAGCCCCGGGACAGTGGGGGATGAGCAGTACTTC. The variable domain in full, completed from reference TRBV9 and TRBJ2-7, reads DSGVTQTPKHLITATGQRVTLRCSPRSGDLSVYWYQQSLDQGLQFLIQYYNGEERAKGNILERFSAQQFPDLHSELNLSSLELGDSALYFCASSPGTVGDEQYFGPGTRLTVT.

The CDR3 nucleotides read TGTGCCAGCAGCCAAGATCTGTCGGGAGCTGGAAACACCATATATTTT. Translated, it gives CASSQDLSGAGNTIYF. The chain carries TRBV4-2 and TRBJ1-3, with D unresolved. The V end lost 0 bases, the J end lost 2 bases, and 11 bases lay between the germline ends. CDR3 length equals 16 residues. Germline CDR1 and CDR2: LGHNA and YNFKEQ.

This clone was observed a few times. The V gene is TRBV10-3, the J gene TRBJ2-7; D not certain. CDR3 length: 12 residues. V dropped 5 bases and J dropped 6 bases, with 11 bases sitting between them. Germline V gives CDR1 ENHRY, CDR2 SYGVKD. The CDR3 bases are TGTGCCATCAGTTTACAGTCATCCGAGCAGTACTTC. Translation gives CAISLQSSEQYF.

The gene calls are TRBV6-5 and TRBJ1-5; no reliable D call. Trimming removed 6 bases from V and 7 bases from J, with 13 bases in between. The V gene's germline CDR1 is MNHEY and CDR2 SVGAGI. This CDR3 region has 13 residues. The CDR3 protein is CASRTGRGQPQHF. In DNA, the CDR3 is TGTGCCAGCAGAACCGGTCGGGGACAGCCCCAGCATTTT.

This clone came up a few times. The rearrangement links TRBV4-1 to TRBJ1-1; possibly TRBD1 for D (5 bases). The CDR3 is 15 amino acids. The V end lost 0 bases, the J end lost 4 bases, and 12 bases lay between the germline ends. CDR1 MGHRA and CDR2 YSYEKL come from the germline V gene. CDR3 nucleotide sequence: TGCGCCAGCAGCCAAGATGGGGGGGTTGGCACTGAAGCTTTCTTT. This codes for CASSQDGGVGTEAFF.

V usage is TRBV18 and J usage is TRBJ2-2; 7 positions match TRBD1. Trimming cost V 5 bases and J 6 bases; bases outside gene matches: 6. CDR1 is KGHSH, CDR2 LQKENI, per germline. The CDR3 is made up of 14 amino acids. The CDR3 region is CASSTRQGPGELFF. For the CDR3, the DNA is TGTGCCAGCTCAACGCGACAGGGACCCGGGGAGCTGTTTTTT.

The chain joins TRBV7-2 to TRBJ2-5; maybe TRBD2 (6 bases). Germline values: CDR1 SGHTA, CDR2 FQGNSA. This CDR3 has 17 residues. Trimming took off 1 base at V and 2 bases at J, with 17 bases between the two ends. The CDR3 here is CASSLGGSGVNQETQYF. The CDR3 DNA follows: TGTGCCAGCAGCTTAGGTGGTAGCGGAGTGAATCAAGAGACCCAGTACTTC.

Comment on this clone: At one of its ends the junction is not consistent with the germline gene, which may arise from a read error. The chain combines TRBV11-2 with TRBJ2-4, with 7 bases lining up with TRBD1. The CDR3 loop spans 11 amino acids. Germline lookup yields CDR1 SGHAT and CDR2 FQNNGV. CDR3 amino acids: CASSSDRIPYF. Written as DNA, the CDR3 is TGTGCCAGCAGCTCGGACAGGATTCCGTACTTC.

About this clone: Additional DNA sequences in this sample encode the identical CDR3. The rearrangement joins TRBV18 to TRBJ2-7; 8 nucleotides align to TRBD1. J lost 2 bases, V lost 3 bases, and 3 bases had no gene match. Germline values: CDR1 KGHSH, CDR2 LQKENI. The length of the CDR3 is 14 residues. The CDR3, as DNA: TGTGCCAGCTCACCCGGACAGGGCACCTACGAGCAGTACTTC. Its translation is CASSPGQGTYEQYF. Full variable domain (missing parts from reference TRBV18 and TRBJ2-7): NAGVMQNPRHLVRRRGQEARLRCSPMKGHSHVYWYRQLPEEGLKFMVYLQKENIIDESGMPKERFSAEFPKEGPSILRIQQVVRGDSAAYFCASSPGQGTYEQYFGPGTRLTVT.

The V gene is TRBV5-6, the J gene TRBJ2-5, with no clear D. Trimming took 7 bases from V and 2 from J, leaving 18 bases between them. Germline V gene lookup returns CDR1 SGHDT and CDR2 YYEEEE. The CDR3 covers 15 residues. The CDR3 loop is CASEKRVDFQETQYF. The CDR3 bases are TGTGCCAGCGAAAAGAGAGTAGATTTTCAAGAGACCCAGTACTTC.

The rearrangement uses TRBV5-4 and TRBJ2-5, with D possibly TRBD1 on 6 matching bases. The CDR3 runs to 14 residues. The ends were cut back, 4 bases at V and 5 bases at J, with 15 bases in the middle. The germline CDR1 and CDR2 sequences are SGHNT and YYREEE (reference sequence). The CDR3 sequence: CASSIETGFETQYF. CDR3 DNA: TGTGCCAGCAGCATAGAAACAGGGTTCGAGACCCAGTACTTC.

J is TRBJ2-7 and V is TRBV6-2 or TRBV6-3; 10 nucleotides line up with TRBD2. The trim removed 6 bases at V and 2 bases at J, leaving 7 bases unmatched. This CDR3 contains 15 residues. The germline V gene has CDR1 MNHEY and CDR2 SVGEGT. The CDR3 loop reads CASSLGTSVAYEQYF. CDR3 DNA sequence: TGTGCCAGCAGCCTAGGGACTAGCGTGGCCTACGAGCAGTACTTC.

V usage is TRBV6-6 and J usage is TRBJ2-1, with 14 bases fitting TRBD2. Germline CDR1 and CDR2: MNHNY and SVGAGI (reference sequence). Trimming took 5 bases from V and 9 from J; bases not matched to a gene: 18. This CDR3 has 19 amino acids. This CDR3 reads CASSPLHMTSGGARGEQFF. As DNA, the CDR3 is TGTGCCAGCAGTCCTCTGCATATGACTAGCGGGGGGGCTCGTGGTGAGCAGTTCTTC.